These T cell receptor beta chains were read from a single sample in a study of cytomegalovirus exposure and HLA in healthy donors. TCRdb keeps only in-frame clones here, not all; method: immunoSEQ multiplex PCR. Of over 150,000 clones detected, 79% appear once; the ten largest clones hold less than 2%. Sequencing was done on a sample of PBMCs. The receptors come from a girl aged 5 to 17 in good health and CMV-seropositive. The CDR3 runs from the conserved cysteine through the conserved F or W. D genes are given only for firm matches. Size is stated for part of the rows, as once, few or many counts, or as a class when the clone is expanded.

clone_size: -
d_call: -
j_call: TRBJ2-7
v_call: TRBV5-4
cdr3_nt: TGTGCCAGCAGCTTGGATGGGACTGGAGGTGGGGACGAGCAGTACTTC
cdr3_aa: CASSLDGTGGGDEQYF

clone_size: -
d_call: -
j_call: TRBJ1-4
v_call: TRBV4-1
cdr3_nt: TGCGCCAGCAGCCAAGAGGGGGGAGGGAGTGAAAAACTGTTTTTT
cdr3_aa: CASSQEGGGSEKLFF

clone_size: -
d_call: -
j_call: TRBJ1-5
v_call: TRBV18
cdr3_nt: TGTGCCAGCTCACTCCGGGTCCTAGATCATCAGCCCCAGCATTTT
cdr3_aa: CASSLRVLDHQPQHF

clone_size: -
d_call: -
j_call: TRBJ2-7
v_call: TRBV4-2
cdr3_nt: TGTGCCAGCAGCCAAACCTCCTGGGGTGATAGCGGACACGCCTCTGAGTACGAGCAGTACTTC
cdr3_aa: CASSQTSWGDSGHASEYEQYF

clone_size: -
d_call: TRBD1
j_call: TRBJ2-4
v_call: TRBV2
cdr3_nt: TGTGCCAGCAGGCTTGACGGGACAGGGAATAACATTCAGTACTTC
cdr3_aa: CASRLDGTGNNIQYF

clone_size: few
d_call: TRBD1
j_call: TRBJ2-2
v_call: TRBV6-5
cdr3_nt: TGTGCCAGCAGAAGACAGGGGACCGGGGAGCTGTTTTTT
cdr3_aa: CASRRQGTGELFF

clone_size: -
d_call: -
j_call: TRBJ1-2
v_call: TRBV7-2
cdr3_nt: TGTGCCAGCAGCCCCGATAGAAACTATGGCTACACCTTC
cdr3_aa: CASSPDRNYGYTF

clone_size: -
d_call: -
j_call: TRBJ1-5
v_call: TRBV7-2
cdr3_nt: TGTGCCAGCAGCTTAGCTCCGGGACAAAATCAGCCCCAGCATTTT
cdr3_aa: CASSLAPGQNQPQHF

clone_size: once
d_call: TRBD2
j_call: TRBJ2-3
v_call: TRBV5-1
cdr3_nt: TGCGCCAGCAGCACTAGCGGGACCACAGATACGCAGTATTTT
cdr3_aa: CASSTSGTTDTQYF

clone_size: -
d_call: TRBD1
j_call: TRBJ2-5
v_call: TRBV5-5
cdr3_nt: TGTGCCAGCAGCTTGGTAGCAACAGGGGGCTGGGAGACCCAGTACTTC
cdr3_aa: CASSLVATGGWETQYF

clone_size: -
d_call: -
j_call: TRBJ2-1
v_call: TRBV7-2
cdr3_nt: TGTGCCAGCAGCTTACGACAGACAACCTACAATGAGCAGTTCTTC
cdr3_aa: CASSLRQTTYNEQFF

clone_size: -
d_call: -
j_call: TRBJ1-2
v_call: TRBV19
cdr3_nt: TGTGCCAGTACCCCCCTTGGCTACACCTTC
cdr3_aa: CASTPLGYTF

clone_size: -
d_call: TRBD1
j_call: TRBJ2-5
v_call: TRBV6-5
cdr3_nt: TGTGCCAGCAGTTACACAGGACAGGGGTGGATGGAGACCCAGTACTTC
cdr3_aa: CASSYTGQGWMETQYF

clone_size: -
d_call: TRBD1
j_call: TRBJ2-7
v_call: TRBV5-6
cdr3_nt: TGTGCCAGCAGCCCCGGGGGACAGGGAATCTACGAGCAGTACTTC
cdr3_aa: CASSPGGQGIYEQYF

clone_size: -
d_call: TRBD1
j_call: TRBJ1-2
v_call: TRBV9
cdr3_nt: TGTGCCAGCAGCTCGTGGACAGGGCATGACTATGGCTACACCTTC
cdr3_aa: CASSSWTGHDYGYTF

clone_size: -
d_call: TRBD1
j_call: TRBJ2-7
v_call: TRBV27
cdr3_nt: TGTGCCAGCAGTTTATCGGGACAGGGGGCCTACGAGCAGTACTTC
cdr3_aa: CASSLSGQGAYEQYF

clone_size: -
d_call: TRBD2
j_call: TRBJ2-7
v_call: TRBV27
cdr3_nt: TGTGCCAGCAGGTATCGGGGGGGGACCACCTACGAGCAGTACTTC
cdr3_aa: CASRYRGGTTYEQYF

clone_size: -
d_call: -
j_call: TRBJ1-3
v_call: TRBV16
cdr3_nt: TGTGCCAGCAGCGGAGGGGCCTCTGGAAACACCATATATTTT
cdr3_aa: CASSGGASGNTIYF

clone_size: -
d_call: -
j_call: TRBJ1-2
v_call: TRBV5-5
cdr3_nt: TGTGCCAGCAGCCCTGTCGACAGGACCTTTAACTATGGCTACACCTTC
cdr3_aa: CASSPVDRTFNYGYTF

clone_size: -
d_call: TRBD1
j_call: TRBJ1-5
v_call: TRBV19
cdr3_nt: TGTGCCAGTAGTATAGGTGACAGGGGATATCAGCCCCAGCATTTT
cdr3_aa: CASSIGDRGYQPQHF